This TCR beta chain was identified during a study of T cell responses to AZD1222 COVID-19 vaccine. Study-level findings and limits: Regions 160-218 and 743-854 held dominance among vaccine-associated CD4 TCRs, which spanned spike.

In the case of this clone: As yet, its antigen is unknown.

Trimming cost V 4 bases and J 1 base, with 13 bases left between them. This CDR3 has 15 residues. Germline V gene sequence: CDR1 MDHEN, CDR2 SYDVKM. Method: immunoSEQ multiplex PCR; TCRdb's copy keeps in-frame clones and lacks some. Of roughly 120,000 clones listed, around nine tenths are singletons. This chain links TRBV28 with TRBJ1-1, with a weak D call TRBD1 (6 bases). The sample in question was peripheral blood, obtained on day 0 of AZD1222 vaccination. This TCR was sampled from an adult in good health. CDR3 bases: TGTGCCAGCAGTTCACTTACGACAGGGAACACTGAAGCTTTCTTT. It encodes CASSSLTTGNTEAFF.